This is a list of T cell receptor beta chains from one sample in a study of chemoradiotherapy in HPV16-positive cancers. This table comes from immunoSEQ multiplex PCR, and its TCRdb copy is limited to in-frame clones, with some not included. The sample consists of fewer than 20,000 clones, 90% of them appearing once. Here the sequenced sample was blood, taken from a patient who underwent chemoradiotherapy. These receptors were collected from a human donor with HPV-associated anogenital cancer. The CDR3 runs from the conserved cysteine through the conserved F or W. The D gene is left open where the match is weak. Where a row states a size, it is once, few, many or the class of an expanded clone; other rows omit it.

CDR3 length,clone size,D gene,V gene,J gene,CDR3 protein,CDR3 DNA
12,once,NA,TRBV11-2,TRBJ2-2,CASSLGTRELFF,TGTGCCAGCAGCTTAGGGACCCGGGAGCTGTTTTTT
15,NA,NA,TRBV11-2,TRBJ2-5,CASSSPWGRGETQYF,TGTGCCAGCAGCTCCCCCTGGGGCCGGGGAGAGACCCAGTACTTC
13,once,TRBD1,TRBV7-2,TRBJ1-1,CASKGQPNTEAFF,TGTGCCAGCAAGGGACAGCCAAACACTGAAGCTTTCTTT
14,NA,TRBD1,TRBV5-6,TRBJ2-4,CASSSRDRENIQYF,TGTGCCAGCAGCTCCCGGGACAGGGAAAACATTCAGTACTTC
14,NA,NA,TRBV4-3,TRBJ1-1,CASSQQGMNTEAFF,TGCGCCAGCAGCCAACAGGGAATGAACACTGAAGCTTTCTTT
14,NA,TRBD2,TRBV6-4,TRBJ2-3,CASSDGGGADTQYF,TGTGCCAGCAGTGACGGCGGGGGGGCAGATACGCAGTATTTT
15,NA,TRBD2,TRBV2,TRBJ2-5,CASSGRTSGLQTQYF,TGTGCCAGCAGTGGCAGGACTAGCGGGTTACAGACCCAGTACTTC
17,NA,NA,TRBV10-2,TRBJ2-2,CASGWSLRVANTGELFF,TGCGCCAGCGGGTGGTCCCTTAGAGTCGCGAACACCGGGGAGCTGTTTTTT
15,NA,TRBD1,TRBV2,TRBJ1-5,CASNQDRASNQPQHF,TGTGCCAGCAACCAGGACAGGGCCTCCAATCAGCCCCAGCATTTT
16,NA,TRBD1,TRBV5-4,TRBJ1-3,CASSPGDRSSGNTIYF,TGTGCCAGCAGCCCTGGGGACAGGAGCTCTGGAAACACCATATATTTT
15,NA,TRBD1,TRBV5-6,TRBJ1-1,CASSSGQGRGTEAFF,TGTGCCAGCAGCTCGGGACAGGGGCGAGGCACTGAAGCTTTCTTT